The next 24 T cell receptor beta chains were all read from a single sample in a study of CD8 T cells in ankylosing spondylitis. TCRdb itself ran the 5' RACE reads through MiXCR, one entry per CDR3 protein. The table has 10,000 to 15,000 distinct CDR3 sequences, around 2.8% seen once. Sequencing was carried out using blood, either unsorted or a sorted T cell fraction (not recorded which). The receptors come from a male donor with ankylosing spondylitis or in good health (not recorded which).

This clonotype was counted at least ten times. The rearrangement links TRBV9 to TRBJ2-1; 8 bases match TRBD2. With 0 bases clipped from V and 4 bases from J, the junction kept 9 bases outside the gene matches. The CDR3 covers 17 residues. The V gene's germline CDR1 is SGDLS and CDR2 YYNGEE. This CDR3 reads CASSVALSSGYYNEQFF. DNA for the CDR3: TGTGCCAGCAGCGTAGCTCTCTCTAGCGGGTATTACAATGAGCAGTTCTTC.

This clonotype was picked up many times. V gene TRBV9 combines with J gene TRBJ2-3; D may match TRBD1 or TRBD2 (6 bases each). Germline V CDR1 and CDR2: SGDLS, YYNGEE. V shed 0 bases and J shed 0 bases, with 8 bases lying between them. The CDR3 loop spans 15 amino acids. The CDR3 region is CASSVVGGSTDTQYF. CDR3 bases: TGTGCCAGCAGCGTAGTCGGGGGCAGCACAGATACGCAGTATTTT.

This clonotype was recorded many times. V usage is TRBV9 and J usage is TRBJ2-7; D remains unclear. Germline CDR1 reads SGDLS; CDR2 reads YYNGEE. The CDR3 covers 14 residues. Trimming removed 0 bases at V and 0 bases at J, with 7 bases between. The CDR3 loop reads CASSVAASSYEQYF. CDR3 nucleotides: TGTGCCAGCAGCGTAGCCGCGAGCTCCTACGAGCAGTACTTC.

This clonotype has a count of ten or more. The chain has TRBV9 and TRBJ2-3, with TRBD2 identical over 11 bases. The CDR3 spans 18 residues. Germline trimming cut 4 bases from V and 1 base from J; bases unmatched to any gene: 11. Germline V lookup: CDR1 SGDLS, CDR2 YYNGEE. DNA of the CDR3: TGTGCCAGCAGCAAGCGGCTAGCGGGAGGAGTGGGCACAGATACGCAGTATTTT. Translation: CASSKRLAGGVGTDTQYF. The full variable domain, with the rest looked up from reference TRBV9 and TRBJ2-3, is DSGVTQTPKHLITATGQRVTLRCSPRSGDLSVYWYQQSLDQGLQFLIQYYNGEERAKGNILERFSAQQFPDLHSELNLSSLELGDSALYFCASSKRLAGGVGTDTQYFGPGTRLTVL.

This clonotype is medium-sized in the sample. The V and J genes are TRBV9 and TRBJ2-1; TRBD1 aligns across 7 bases. Per germline, CDR1 SGDLS and CDR2 YYNGEE. Losses at the gene ends were 0 bases for V and 7 bases for J; bases not matched to a gene: 4. This CDR3 comprises 14 residues. The CDR3 loop reads CASSVEARGNEQFF. Here the CDR3 DNA reads TGTGCCAGCAGCGTAGAGGCCAGGGGGAATGAGCAGTTCTTC.

By share of the sample, this clonotype is medium-sized. The J gene is TRBJ1-1, the V gene TRBV9, with D uncertain. The V end was cut by 2 bases, the J end by 0 bases, with 5 bases between. The CDR3 is made up of 13 amino acids. From germline, CDR1 is SGDLS and CDR2 YYNGEE. Written as DNA, the CDR3 is TGTGCCAGCAGCGTTTCAGTGAACACTGAAGCTTTCTTT. Protein product: CASSVSVNTEAFF.

This clonotype was seen at least ten times. The V call is TRBV9, the J call TRBJ2-3, with D possibly matching TRBD1 (6 bases). The germline V and J ends were trimmed by 0 bases and 6 bases, with 14 bases remaining between them. Germline CDR1 and CDR2: SGDLS and YYNGEE. This CDR3 is 15 amino acids long. The CDR3: CASSVDPGQFDTQYF. The CDR3 nucleotides read TGTGCCAGCAGCGTAGACCCTGGACAGTTCGATACGCAGTATTTT.

By share, this clonotype counts as medium-sized. This chain joins TRBV9 and TRBJ2-1; 8 bases match TRBD2. The CDR3 runs 15 residues. Unmatched junction bases numbered 10, after V lost 4 bases and J lost 7 bases. Germline values: CDR1 SGDLS, CDR2 YYNGEE. The CDR3 here is CASSPRASGGNEQFF. For the CDR3, the DNA is TGTGCCAGCAGCCCGAGGGCCAGCGGGGGTAATGAGCAGTTCTTC.

The table lists this clonotype with many counts. V and J are TRBV9 and TRBJ1-1; D gene uncertain. CDR1 is SGDLS and CDR2 is YYNGEE in the germline V gene. The CDR3 sequence is 13 residues long. The V and J ends lost 0 bases and 11 bases respectively, with 14 bases between them. CDR3 residues: CASSVDSGSGAFF. CDR3 sequence (DNA): TGTGCCAGCAGCGTAGATTCGGGCAGCGGGGCTTTCTTT.

This clonotype has a count of ten or more. The chain carries TRBV9 and TRBJ2-7; either TRBD1 or TRBD2 may fit D (5 bases each). The CDR3 is made up of 14 amino acids. Trimming removed 3 bases from V and 0 bases from J, with 10 bases in between. Germline V lookup: CDR1 SGDLS, CDR2 YYNGEE. The CDR3 nucleotides are TGTGCCAGCAGCGCCGGGACGACCTCCTACGAGCAGTACTTC. It encodes CASSAGTTSYEQYF.

Ten or more counts support this clonotype. The genes are TRBV9 and TRBJ2-3; TRBD2 aligns across 8 bases. V lost 2 bases, J lost 4 bases, and 6 bases stayed unmatched. The CDR3 is made up of 15 amino acids. Germline values: CDR1 SGDLS, CDR2 YYNGEE. Here the CDR3 reads CASSVSGGRPDTQYF. The CDR3 region has the DNA TGTGCCAGCAGCGTGTCGGGGGGGCGCCCAGATACGCAGTATTTT.

This clonotype was observed at least ten times. CDR3 amino acids: CASSVGYRRESLAHEQFF. CDR3 DNA: TGTGCCAGCAGCGTAGGGTATCGGCGGGAGAGTCTTGCCCATGAGCAGTTCTTC. The chain links TRBV9 to TRBJ2-1; 7 nucleotides line up with TRBD2. This CDR3 region has 18 residues. Trimming removed 0 bases from V and 8 bases from J; junction bases left unmatched: 17. The V gene's germline CDR1 is SGDLS and CDR2 YYNGEE.

Many counts were recorded for this clonotype. The V gene is TRBV9, the J gene TRBJ2-3; 8 bases match TRBD2. The CDR3 extends over 16 amino acids. CDR1 and CDR2 from the germline V gene are SGDLS and YYNGEE. With 0 bases clipped from V and 4 bases from J, the junction kept 7 bases outside the gene matches. The CDR3 nucleotides read TGTGCCAGCAGCGTAGCAGGACTAGCCCCCCCAGATACGCAGTATTTT. This codes for CASSVAGLAPPDTQYF.

This clonotype was found many times. The gene calls are TRBV9 and TRBJ2-1, with D possibly TRBD2 on 7 matching bases. The germline V gene has CDR1 SGDLS and CDR2 YYNGEE. Between the trimmed V and J ends, which lost 0 bases and 6 bases, there was a span of 10 bases. The CDR3 runs to 14 residues. CDR3 loop: CASSVEGGSNEQFF. In DNA, the CDR3 is TGTGCCAGCAGCGTAGAGGGGGGGAGCAATGAGCAGTTCTTC. The full variable domain, in which reference TRBV9 and TRBJ2-1 provide the parts outside the CDR3, is DSGVTQTPKHLITATGQRVTLRCSPRSGDLSVYWYQQSLDQGLQFLIQYYNGEERAKGNILERFSAQQFPDLHSELNLSSLELGDSALYFCASSVEGGSNEQFFGPGTRLTVL.

Ten or more counts support this clonotype. This chain uses TRBV9 with TRBJ2-3, with D tentatively TRBD2 (6 bases). There are 15 residues in the CDR3. Deletions cut 0 bases from V and 2 bases from J, with 10 bases between. Germline V gives CDR1 SGDLS, CDR2 YYNGEE. The CDR3 region is CASSVGGGDTDTQYF. Here the CDR3 DNA reads TGTGCCAGCAGCGTAGGTGGCGGGGACACAGATACGCAGTATTTT.

This clonotype came up many times. This chain uses TRBV9 with TRBJ1-1; 9 bases line up with TRBD1. The CDR3 runs to 16 residues. With V trimmed by 0 bases and J by 5 bases, 8 bases remained unmatched. Germline V gene data show CDR1 as SGDLS and CDR2 as YYNGEE. Here the CDR3 DNA reads TGTGCCAGCAGCGTAGGACCCAGGACAGGGGAGACTGAAGCTTTCTTT. Its protein is CASSVGPRTGETEAFF.

This clonotype appeared many times. The chain employs TRBV9 and TRBJ2-1; TRBD2 matches at 8 bases. The length of the CDR3 is 15 residues. Losses at the gene ends were 0 bases for V and 8 bases for J; bases not matched to a gene: 7. Germline V gives CDR1 SGDLS, CDR2 YYNGEE. CDR3 residues: CASSVGSGSYDEQFF. CDR3 nucleotides: TGTGCCAGCAGCGTAGGGAGCGGGAGCTATGATGAGCAGTTCTTC.

This clonotype was counted many times. The chain has TRBV9 and TRBJ2-3; perhaps D is TRBD1 or TRBD2 (5 bases each). The V end lost 0 bases, the J end lost 1 base, and 9 bases lay between the germline ends. The CDR3 is made up of 15 amino acids. The germline V gene encodes CDR1 SGDLS and CDR2 YYNGEE. CDR3 DNA sequence: TGTGCCAGCAGCGTAGGTGGGGGACGCACAGATACGCAGTATTTT. Its protein is CASSVGGGRTDTQYF.

In this sample, this clonotype is medium-sized. The gene calls are TRBV9 and TRBJ1-2; D might be TRBD1 (5 bases). The CDR3 is made up of 15 amino acids. V dropped 1 base and J dropped 8 bases, with 18 bases sitting between them. Germline CDR1 reads SGDLS; CDR2 reads YYNGEE. The chain's CDR3 is CASSVTVSSGGGYTF. In nucleotides, the CDR3 is TGTGCCAGCAGCGTAACGGTTTCCTCGGGGGGAGGCTACACCTTC.

This clonotype was found many times. This chain uses TRBV9 with TRBJ1-1; unclear D gene. The V end lost 2 bases, the J end lost 0 bases, and 5 bases lay between the germline ends. CDR1 is SGDLS, CDR2 YYNGEE, per germline. The CDR3 runs to 13 residues. In DNA form, the CDR3 reads TGTGCCAGCAGCGTCGATATGAACACTGAAGCTTTCTTT. This sequence encodes CASSVDMNTEAFF.

This clonotype has ten or more counts. The J gene is TRBJ2-4, the V gene TRBV9, with unresolved D. Trimming pared 4 bases from V and 0 bases from J, leaving 26 bases between. There are 20 residues in the CDR3. Germline CDR1 is SGDLS and CDR2 is YYNGEE. CDR3 bases: TGTGCCAGCAGCCCCGAGGCGTTAGGTGCATCGGAGTTAGCCAAAAACATTCAGTACTTC. It is translated as CASSPEALGASELAKNIQYF.

This clonotype has a count of ten or more. This sequence joins TRBV9 and TRBJ2-1, with D possibly TRBD2 on 5 matching bases. The germline V gene encodes CDR1 SGDLS and CDR2 YYNGEE. V was pared by 0 bases and J by 7 bases, with 8 bases between. The CDR3 length is 13 residues. The CDR3: CASSVGLRNEQFF. The CDR3 nucleotides are TGTGCCAGCAGCGTAGGACTACGGAATGAGCAGTTCTTC.

The chain uses TRBV9 and TRBJ2-2; D perhaps matches TRBD2 (7 bases). V was clipped by 0 bases and J by 5 bases, with 14 bases between them. The germline CDR1 and CDR2 sequences are SGDLS and YYNGEE. CDR3 length: 16 residues. CDR3 residues: CASSVAGGGATGELFF. In nucleotides, the CDR3 is TGTGCCAGCAGCGTAGCTGGGGGGGGGGCGACCGGGGAGCTGTTTTTT.

This clonotype is labeled medium-sized. The chain links TRBV9 to TRBJ2-7, with D tentatively TRBD1 or TRBD2 (5 bases each). Germline assignment: CDR1 SGDLS and CDR2 YYNGEE. Trimming stripped 4 bases from V and 3 bases from J, with 14 bases between. The CDR3 spans 14 residues. The DNA of the CDR3 is TGTGCCAGCAGCTCGTCGACTGGGGGCTACGAGCAGTACTTC. Protein sequence: CASSSSTGGYEQYF.